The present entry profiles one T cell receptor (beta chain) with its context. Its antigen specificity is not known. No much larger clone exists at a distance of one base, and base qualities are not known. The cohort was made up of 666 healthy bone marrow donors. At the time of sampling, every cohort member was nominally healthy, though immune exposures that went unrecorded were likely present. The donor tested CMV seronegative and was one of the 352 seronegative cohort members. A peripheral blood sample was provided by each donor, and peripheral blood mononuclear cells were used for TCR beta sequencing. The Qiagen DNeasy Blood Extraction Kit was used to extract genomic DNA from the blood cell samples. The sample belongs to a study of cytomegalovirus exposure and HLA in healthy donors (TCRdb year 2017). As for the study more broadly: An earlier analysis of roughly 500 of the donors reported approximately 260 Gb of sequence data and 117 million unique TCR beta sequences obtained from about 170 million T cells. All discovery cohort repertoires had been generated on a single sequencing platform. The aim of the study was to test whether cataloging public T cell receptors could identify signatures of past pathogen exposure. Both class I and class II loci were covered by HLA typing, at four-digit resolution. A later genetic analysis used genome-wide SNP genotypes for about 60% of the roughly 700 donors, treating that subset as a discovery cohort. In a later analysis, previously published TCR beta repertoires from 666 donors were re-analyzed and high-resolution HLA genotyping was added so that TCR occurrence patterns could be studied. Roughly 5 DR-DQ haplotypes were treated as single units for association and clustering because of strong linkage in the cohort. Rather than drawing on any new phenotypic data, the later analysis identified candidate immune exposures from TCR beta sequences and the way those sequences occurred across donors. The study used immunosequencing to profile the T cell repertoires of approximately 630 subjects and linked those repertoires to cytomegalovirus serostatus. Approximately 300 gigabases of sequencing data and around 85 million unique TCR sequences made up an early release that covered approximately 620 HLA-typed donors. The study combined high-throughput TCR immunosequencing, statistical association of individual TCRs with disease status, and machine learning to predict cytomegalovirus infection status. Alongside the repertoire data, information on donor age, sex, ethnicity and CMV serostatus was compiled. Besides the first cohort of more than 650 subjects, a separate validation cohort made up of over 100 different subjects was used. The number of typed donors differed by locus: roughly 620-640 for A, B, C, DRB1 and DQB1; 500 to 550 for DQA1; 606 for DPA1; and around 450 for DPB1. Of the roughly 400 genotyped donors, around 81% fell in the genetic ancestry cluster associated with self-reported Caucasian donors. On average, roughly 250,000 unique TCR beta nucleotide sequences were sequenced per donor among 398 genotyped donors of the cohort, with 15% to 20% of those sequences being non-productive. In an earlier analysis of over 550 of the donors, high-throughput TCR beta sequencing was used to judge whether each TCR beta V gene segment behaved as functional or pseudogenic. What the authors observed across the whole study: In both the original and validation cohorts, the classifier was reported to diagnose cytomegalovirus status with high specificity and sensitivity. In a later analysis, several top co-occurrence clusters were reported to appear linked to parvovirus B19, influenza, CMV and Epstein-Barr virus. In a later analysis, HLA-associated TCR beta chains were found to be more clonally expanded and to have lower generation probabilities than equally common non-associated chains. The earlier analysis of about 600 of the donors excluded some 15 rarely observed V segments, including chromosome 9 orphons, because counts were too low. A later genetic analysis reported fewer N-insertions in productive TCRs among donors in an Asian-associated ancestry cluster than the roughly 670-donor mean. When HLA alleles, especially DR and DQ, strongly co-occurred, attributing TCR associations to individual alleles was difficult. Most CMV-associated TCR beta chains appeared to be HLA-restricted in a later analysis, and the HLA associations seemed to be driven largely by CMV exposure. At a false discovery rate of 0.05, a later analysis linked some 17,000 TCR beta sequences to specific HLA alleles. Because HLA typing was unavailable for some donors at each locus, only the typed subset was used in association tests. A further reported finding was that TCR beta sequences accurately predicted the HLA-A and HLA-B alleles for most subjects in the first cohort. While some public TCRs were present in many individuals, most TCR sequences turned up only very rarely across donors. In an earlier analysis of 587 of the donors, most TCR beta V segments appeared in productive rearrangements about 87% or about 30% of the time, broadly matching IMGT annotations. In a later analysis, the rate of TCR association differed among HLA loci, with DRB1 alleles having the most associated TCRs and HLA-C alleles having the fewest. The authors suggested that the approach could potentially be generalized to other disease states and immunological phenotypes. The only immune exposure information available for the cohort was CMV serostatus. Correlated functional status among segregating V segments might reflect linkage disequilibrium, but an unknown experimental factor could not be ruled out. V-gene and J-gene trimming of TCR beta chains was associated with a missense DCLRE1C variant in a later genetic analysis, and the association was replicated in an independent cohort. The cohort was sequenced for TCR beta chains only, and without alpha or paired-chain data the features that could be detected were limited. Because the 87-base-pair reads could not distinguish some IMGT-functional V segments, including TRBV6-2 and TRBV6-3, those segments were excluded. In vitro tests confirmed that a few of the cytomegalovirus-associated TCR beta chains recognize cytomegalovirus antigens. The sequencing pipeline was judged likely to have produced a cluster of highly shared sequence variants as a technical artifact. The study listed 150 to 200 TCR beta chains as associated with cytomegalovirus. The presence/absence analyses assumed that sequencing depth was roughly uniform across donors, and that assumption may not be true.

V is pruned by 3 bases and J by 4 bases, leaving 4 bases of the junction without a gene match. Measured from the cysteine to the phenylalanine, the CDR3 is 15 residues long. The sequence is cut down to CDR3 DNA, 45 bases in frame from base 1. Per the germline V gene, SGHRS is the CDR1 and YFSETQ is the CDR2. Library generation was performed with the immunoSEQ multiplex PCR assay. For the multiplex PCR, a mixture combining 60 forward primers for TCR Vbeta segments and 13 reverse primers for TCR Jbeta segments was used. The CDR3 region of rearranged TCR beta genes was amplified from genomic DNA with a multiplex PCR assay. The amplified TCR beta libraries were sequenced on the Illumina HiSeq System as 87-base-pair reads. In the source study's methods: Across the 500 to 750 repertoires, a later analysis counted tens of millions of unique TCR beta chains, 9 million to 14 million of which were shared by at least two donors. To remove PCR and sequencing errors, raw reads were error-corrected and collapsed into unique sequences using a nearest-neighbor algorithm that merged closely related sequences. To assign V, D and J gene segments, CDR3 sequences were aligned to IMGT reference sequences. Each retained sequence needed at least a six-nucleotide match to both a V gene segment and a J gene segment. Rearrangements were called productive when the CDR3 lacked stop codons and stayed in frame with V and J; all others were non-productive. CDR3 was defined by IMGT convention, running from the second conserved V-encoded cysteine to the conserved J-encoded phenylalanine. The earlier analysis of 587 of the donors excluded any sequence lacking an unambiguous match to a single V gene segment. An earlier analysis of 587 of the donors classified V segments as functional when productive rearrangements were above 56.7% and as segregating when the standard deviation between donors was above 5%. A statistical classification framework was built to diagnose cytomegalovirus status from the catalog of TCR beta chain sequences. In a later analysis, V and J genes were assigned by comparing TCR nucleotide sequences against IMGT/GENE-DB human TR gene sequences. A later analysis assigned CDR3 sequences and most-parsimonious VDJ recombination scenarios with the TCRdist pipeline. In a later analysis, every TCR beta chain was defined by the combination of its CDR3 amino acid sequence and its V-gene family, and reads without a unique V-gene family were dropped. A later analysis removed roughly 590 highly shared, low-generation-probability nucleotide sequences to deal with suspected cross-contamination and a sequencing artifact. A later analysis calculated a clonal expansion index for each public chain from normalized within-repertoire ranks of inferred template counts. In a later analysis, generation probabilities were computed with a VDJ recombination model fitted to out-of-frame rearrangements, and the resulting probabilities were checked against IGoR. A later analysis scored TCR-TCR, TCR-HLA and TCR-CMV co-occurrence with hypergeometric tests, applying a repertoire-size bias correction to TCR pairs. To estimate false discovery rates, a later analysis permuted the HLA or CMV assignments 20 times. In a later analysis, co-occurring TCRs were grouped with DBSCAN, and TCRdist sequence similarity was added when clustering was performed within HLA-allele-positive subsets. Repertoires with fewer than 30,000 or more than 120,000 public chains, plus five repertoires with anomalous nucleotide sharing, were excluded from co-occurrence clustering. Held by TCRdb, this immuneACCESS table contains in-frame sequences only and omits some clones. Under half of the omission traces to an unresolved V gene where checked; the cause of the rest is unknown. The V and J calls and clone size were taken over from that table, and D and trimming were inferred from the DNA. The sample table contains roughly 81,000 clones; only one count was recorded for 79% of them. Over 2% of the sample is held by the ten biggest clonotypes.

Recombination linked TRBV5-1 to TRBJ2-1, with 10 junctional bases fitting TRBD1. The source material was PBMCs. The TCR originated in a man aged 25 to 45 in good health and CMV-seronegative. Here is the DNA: TGCGCCAGCAGCTCAGGACAGGGGGTGTACAATGAGCAGTTCTTC. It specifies CASSSGQGVYNEQFF.